The text below deals with one TCR beta chain. Its target is unknown. The germline V gene encodes CDR1 SEHNR and CDR2 FQNEAQ (reference sequence). This CDR3 comprises 17 residues. V was cut by 0 bases and J by 1 base, with 15 bases left in between. The sample originates from a study of T cell responses to AZD1222 COVID-19 vaccine. Study-level results: Only 6 or 7 individuals given AZD1222 were seropositive at baseline. Nearly half of spike-specific TCRs reportedly target unmutated variant regions. Increased Spike-specific TCR breadth and depth were observed after two AZD1222 doses. Scientists sampled the repertoires only once the peak T cell response had passed.

The protocol was immunoSEQ multiplex PCR, while the TCRdb copy is restricted to in-frame clones and leaves out a portion. The table has 90,000 or so clones, roughly nine tenths seen once; the top ten hold less than 6%. This chain links TRBV7-9 with TRBJ1-1, with a weak D call TRBD1 (5 bases). The input for sequencing was peripheral blood, taken 28 days after the second AZD1222 dose. The source is an adult who received the AZD1222 COVID-19 vaccine. CDR3 loop: CASSLAGHLDSNTEAFF. CDR3 sequence (DNA): TGTGCCAGCAGCTTAGCGGGGCATCTGGATTCGAACACTGAAGCTTTCTTT. The entire variable domain, with the rest obtained from reference TRBV7-9 and TRBJ1-1, is as follows: DTGVSQNPRHKITKRGQNVTFRCDPISEHNRLYWYRQTLGQGPEFLTYFQNEAQLEKSRLLSDRFSAERPKGSFSTLEIQRTEQGDSAMYLCASSLAGHLDSNTEAFFGQGTRLTVV.